This T cell receptor (beta chain) emerged from a study of blood T cell repertoires in COVID-19. Study at large: From T cells, B-cell-depleted T cells, or PBMCs came the material, which was cDNA or gDNA.

The study assigned cohorts using participant-reported clinical history. Original processing notes: Amplification of reference gene primers was used by the study to estimate nucleated cell counts. TCRdb's copy holds only in-frame clones and misses some; the assay was immunoSEQ multiplex PCR. V and J calls plus clone size are reproduced from that table; the DNA served to infer D and trimming. This repertoire shows some 200,000 clones, roughly 84% found once; its top ten account for 7% to 7.5%. Between the trimmed V and J ends, which lost 2 bases and 7 bases, there was a span of 12 bases. There are 14 residues in the CDR3. Per the germline V gene, CDR1 is SEHNR and CDR2 is FQNEAQ (reference sequence).

Sequencing was performed on PBMCs or T cells enriched from blood (not recorded which). The V and J genes are TRBV7-9 and TRBJ2-1, with D possibly TRBD2 on 6 matching bases. The clonotype was recovered from a man aged 25-45 years in a cohort exposed to, infected with or recovered from COVID-19 (not recorded which). CDR3 nucleotides: TGTGCCAGCAGCTTATTAGCAGGAGGGAATGAGCAGTTCTTC. This translates into CASSLLAGGNEQFF. Using reference TRBV7-9 and TRBJ2-1 for the parts outside the CDR3, the full variable domain is DTGVSQNPRHKITKRGQNVTFRCDPISEHNRLYWYRQTLGQGPEFLTYFQNEAQLEKSRLLSDRFSAERPKGSFSTLEIQRTEQGDSAMYLCASSLLAGGNEQFFGPGTRLTVL.